This T cell receptor beta chain was recorded in a study of blood T cell repertoires in COVID-19. Clones were read by immunoSEQ multiplex PCR, and TCRdb kept only the in-frame ones, dropping some. Of 100,000 to 150,000 clones listed, approximately 86% are singletons. This CDR3 has 15 residues. Germline assignment: CDR1 MNHEY and CDR2 SMNVEV (reference sequence). Trimming took 7 bases from V and 0 from J; bases not matched to a gene: 4. The chain combines TRBV27 with TRBJ2-3; TRBD2 matches at 10 bases. Sequences were obtained from PBMCs or T cells enriched from blood (not recorded which). This receptor was obtained from a woman aged 45 to 65 who had recovered from COVID-19. The CDR3 reads CASKGTSVSTDTQYF. The CDR3 region has the DNA TGTGCCAGCAAGGGGACTAGCGTTAGCACAGATACGCAGTATTTT.